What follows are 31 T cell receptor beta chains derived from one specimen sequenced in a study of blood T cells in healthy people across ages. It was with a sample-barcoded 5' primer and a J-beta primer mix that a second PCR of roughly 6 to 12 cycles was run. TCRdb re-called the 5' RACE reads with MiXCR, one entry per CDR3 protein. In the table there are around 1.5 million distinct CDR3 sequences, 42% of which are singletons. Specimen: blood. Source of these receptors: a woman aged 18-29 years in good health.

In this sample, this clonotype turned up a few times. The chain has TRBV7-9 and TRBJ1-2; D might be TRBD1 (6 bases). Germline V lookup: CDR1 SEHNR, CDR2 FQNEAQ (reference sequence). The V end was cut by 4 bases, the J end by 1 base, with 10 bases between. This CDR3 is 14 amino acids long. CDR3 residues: CASSWGQSNYGYTF. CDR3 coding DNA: TGTGCCAGCAGCTGGGGACAAAGTAACTATGGCTACACCTTC. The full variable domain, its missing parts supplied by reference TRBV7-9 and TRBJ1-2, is DTGVSQNPRHKITKRGQNVTFRCDPISEHNRLYWYRQTLGQGPEFLTYFQNEAQLEKSRLLSDRFSAERPKGSFSTLEIQRTEQGDSAMYLCASSWGQSNYGYTFGSGTRLTVV.

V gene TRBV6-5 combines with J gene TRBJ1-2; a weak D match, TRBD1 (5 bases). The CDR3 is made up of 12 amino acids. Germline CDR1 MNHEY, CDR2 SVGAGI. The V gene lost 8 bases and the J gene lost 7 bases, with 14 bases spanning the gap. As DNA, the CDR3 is TGTGCCAGCGGAACCCAGGGAGCTGGCTACACCTTC. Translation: CASGTQGAGYTF.

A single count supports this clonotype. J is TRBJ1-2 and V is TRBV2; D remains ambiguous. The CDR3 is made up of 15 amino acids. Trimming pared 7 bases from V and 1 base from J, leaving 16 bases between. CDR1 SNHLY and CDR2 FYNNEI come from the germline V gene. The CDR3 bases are TGTGCCAGCAAGGGCAGGACTCAAAGTAACTATGGCTACACCTTC. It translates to CASKGRTQSNYGYTF.

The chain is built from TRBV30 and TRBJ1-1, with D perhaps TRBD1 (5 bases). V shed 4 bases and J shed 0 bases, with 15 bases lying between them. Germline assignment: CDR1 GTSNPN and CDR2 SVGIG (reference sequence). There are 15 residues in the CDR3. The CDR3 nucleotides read TGTGCCTGGACGCCGTCCGGGGCCCTGAACACTGAAGCTTTCTTT. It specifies CAWTPSGALNTEAFF.

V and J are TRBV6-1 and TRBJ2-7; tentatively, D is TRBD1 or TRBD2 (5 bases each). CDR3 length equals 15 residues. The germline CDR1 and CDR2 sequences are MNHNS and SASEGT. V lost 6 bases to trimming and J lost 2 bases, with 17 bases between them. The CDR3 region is CASRSSPGTAYEQYF. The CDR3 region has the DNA TGTGCCAGCAGATCCTCGCCCGGGACCGCCTACGAGCAGTACTTC.

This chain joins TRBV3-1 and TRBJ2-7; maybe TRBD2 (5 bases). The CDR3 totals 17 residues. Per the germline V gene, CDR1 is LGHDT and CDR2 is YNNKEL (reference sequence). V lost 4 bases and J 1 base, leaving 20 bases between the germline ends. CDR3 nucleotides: TGTGCCAGCAGCCCCAGGACTTGCGGAGGTTGGTCCTACGAGCAGTACTTC. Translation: CASSPRTCGGWSYEQYF.

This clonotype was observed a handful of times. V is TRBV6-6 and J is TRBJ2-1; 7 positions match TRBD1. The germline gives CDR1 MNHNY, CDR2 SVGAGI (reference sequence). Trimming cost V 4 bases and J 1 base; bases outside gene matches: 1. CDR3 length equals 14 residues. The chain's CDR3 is CASSWTGSYNEQFF. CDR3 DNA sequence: TGTGCCAGCAGTTGGACAGGATCCTACAATGAGCAGTTCTTC.

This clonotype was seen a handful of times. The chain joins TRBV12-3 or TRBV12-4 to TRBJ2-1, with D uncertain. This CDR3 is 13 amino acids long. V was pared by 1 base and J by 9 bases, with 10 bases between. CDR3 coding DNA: TGTGCCAGCAGTTTAGTGCCCTTGGGTGAGCAGTTCTTC. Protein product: CASSLVPLGEQFF.

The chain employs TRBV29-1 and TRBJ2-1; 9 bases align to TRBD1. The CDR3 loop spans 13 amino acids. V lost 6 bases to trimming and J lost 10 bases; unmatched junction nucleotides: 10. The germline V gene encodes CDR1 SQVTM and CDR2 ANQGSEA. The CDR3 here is CSVRDRASYEQFF. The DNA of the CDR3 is TGCAGCGTGCGGGACAGGGCGAGCTACGAGCAGTTCTTC.

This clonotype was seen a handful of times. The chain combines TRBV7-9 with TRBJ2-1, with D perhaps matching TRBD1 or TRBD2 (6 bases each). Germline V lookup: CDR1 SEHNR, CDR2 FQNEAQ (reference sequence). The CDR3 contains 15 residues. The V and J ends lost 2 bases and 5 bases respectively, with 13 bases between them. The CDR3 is CASSLSPGAHNEQFF. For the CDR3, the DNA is TGTGCCAGCAGCTTATCCCCGGGGGCCCACAATGAGCAGTTCTTC.

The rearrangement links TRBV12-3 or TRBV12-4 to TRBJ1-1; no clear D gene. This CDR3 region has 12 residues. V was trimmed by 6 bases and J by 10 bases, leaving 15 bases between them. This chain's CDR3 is CASSEANLGAFF. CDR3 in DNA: TGTGCCAGCAGCGAGGCCAACCTGGGAGCTTTCTTT.

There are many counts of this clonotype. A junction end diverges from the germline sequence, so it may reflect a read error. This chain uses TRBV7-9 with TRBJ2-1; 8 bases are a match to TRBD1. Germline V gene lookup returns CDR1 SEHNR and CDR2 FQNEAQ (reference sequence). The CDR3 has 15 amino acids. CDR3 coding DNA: TGTGCCAGCAGTTTAGGGACAGGCCCTTACAATGAGCAGTTCTTC. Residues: CASSLGTGPYNEQFF.

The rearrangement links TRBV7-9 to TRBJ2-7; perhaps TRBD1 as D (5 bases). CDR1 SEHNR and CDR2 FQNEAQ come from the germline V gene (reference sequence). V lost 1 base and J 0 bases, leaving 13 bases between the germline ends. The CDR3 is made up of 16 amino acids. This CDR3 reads CASSLGLPRGSYEQYF. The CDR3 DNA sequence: TGTGCCAGCAGCTTAGGGCTGCCTAGGGGCTCCTACGAGCAGTACTTC. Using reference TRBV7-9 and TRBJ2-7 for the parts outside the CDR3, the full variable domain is DTGVSQNPRHKITKRGQNVTFRCDPISEHNRLYWYRQTLGQGPEFLTYFQNEAQLEKSRLLSDRFSAERPKGSFSTLEIQRTEQGDSAMYLCASSLGLPRGSYEQYFGPGTRLTVT.

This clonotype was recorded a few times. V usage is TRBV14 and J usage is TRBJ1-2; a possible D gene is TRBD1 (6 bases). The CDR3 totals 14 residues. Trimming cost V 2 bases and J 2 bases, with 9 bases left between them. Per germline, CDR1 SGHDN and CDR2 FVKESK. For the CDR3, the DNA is TGTGCCAGCAGCCAAATTACAGGGAACTATGGCTACACCTTC. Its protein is CASSQITGNYGYTF.

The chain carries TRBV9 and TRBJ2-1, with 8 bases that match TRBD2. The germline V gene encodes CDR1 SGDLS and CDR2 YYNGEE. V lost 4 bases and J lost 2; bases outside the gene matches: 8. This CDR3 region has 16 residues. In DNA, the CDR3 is TGTGCCAGCAGCCCAACGGGGGGGCCCACCTACAATGAGCAGTTCTTC. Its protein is CASSPTGGPTYNEQFF. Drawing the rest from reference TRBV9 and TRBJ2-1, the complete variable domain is DSGVTQTPKHLITATGQRVTLRCSPRSGDLSVYWYQQSLDQGLQFLIQYYNGEERAKGNILERFSAQQFPDLHSELNLSSLELGDSALYFCASSPTGGPTYNEQFFGPGTRLTVL.

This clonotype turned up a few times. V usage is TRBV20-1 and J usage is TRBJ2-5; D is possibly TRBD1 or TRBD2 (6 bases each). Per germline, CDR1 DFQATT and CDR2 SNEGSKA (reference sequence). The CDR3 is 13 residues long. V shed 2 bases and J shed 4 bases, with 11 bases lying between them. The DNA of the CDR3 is TGCAGTGCTAGAAGGGGGGCAGGAGAGACCCAGTACTTC. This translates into CSARRGAGETQYF.

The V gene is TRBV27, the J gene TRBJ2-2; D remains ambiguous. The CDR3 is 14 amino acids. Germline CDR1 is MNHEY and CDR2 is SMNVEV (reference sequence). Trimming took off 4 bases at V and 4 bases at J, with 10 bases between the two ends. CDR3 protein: CASSSTVPTGELFF. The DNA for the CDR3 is TGTGCCAGCAGTTCGACCGTACCCACCGGGGAGCTGTTTTTT.

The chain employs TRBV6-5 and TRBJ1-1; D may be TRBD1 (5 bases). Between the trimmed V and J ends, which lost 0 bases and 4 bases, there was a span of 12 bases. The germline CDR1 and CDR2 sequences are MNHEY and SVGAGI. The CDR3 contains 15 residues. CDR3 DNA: TGTGCCAGCAGTTACTCGAGGGCTGGGGGCACTGAAGCTTTCTTT. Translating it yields CASSYSRAGGTEAFF.

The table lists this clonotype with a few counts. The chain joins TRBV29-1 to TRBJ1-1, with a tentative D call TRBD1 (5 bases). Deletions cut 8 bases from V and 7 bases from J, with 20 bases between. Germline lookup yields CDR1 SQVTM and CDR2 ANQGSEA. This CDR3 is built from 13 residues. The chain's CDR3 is CSSLGTVFNEAFF. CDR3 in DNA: TGCAGCTCTCTAGGGACGGTCTTCAATGAAGCTTTCTTT.

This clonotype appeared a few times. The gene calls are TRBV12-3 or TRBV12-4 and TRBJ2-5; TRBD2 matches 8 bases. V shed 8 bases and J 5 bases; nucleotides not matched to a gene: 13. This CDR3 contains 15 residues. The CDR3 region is CASATREGFGETQYF. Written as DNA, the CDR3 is TGTGCCAGCGCCACCCGGGAGGGTTTCGGGGAGACCCAGTACTTC.

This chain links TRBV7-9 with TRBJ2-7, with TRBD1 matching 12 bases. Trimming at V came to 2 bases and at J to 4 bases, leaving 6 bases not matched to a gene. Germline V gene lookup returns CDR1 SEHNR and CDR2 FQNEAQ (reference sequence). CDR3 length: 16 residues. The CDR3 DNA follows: TGTGCCAGCAGCTTACTGGGACAGGGGGCAAGGTACGAGCAGTACTTC. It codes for CASSLLGQGARYEQYF.

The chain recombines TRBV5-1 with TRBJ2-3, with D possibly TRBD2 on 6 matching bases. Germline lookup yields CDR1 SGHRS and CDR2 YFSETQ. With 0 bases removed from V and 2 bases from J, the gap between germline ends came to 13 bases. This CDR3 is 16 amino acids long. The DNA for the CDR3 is TGCGCCAGCAGCTTGGGGTCGGGAGCCCTCACAGATACGCAGTATTTT. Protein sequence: CASSLGSGALTDTQYF. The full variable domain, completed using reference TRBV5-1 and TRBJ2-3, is KAGVTQTPRYLIKTRGQQVTLSCSPISGHRSVSWYQQTPGQGLQFLFEYFSETQRNKGNFPGRFSGRQFSNSRSEMNVSTLELGDSALYLCASSLGSGALTDTQYFGPGTRLTVL.

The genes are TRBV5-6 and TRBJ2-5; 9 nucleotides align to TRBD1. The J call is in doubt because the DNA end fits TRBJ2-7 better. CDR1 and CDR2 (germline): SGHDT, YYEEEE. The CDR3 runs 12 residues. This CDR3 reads CATGTGSGEQYF. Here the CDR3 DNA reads TGTGCCACCGGGACAGGGTCCGGCGAGCAGTACTTC.

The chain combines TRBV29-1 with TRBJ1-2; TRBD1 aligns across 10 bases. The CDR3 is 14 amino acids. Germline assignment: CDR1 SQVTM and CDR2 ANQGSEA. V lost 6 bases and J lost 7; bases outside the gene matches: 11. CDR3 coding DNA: TGCAGCGTCCGGCCGGACAGGGGGATTGGTGGCTACACCTTC. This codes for CSVRPDRGIGGYTF.

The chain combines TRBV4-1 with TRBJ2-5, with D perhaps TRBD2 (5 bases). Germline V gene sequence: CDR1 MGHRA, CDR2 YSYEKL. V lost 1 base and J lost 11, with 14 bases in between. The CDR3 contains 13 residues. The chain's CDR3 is CASSQGGDSQQYF. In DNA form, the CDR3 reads TGCGCCAGCAGCCAAGGGGGAGACTCTCAGCAGTACTTC.

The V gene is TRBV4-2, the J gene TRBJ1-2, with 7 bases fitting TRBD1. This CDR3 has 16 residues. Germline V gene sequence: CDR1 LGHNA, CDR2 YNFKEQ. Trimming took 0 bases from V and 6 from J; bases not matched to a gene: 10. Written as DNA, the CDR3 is TGTGCCAGCAGCCAAGATGGGTGGGCAGGGGGACATGGCTACACCTTC. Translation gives CASSQDGWAGGHGYTF.

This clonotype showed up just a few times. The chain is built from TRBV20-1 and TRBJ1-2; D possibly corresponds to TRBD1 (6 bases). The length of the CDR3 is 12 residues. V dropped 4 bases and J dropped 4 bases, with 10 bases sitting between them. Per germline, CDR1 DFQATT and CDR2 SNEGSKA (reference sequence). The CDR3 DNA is TGCAGTGCTACCCAGACAGGCTATGGCTACACCTTC. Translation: CSATQTGYGYTF.

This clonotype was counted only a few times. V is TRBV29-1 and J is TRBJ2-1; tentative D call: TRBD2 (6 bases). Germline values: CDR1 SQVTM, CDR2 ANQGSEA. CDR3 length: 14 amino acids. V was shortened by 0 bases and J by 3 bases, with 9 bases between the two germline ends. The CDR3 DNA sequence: TGCAGCGTTGAAGATCCGCGGGGCTACAATGAGCAGTTCTTC. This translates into CSVEDPRGYNEQFF.

This CDR3 reads CSVGGQRSGNTIYF. CDR3 sequence (DNA): TGCAGCGTTGGGGGACAGCGCTCTGGAAACACCATATATTTT. This chain joins TRBV29-1 and TRBJ1-3; 7 bases align to TRBD1. The J segment lost 0 bases and the V segment lost 4 bases, leaving 3 bases of the junction unmatched. Germline loops: CDR1 SQVTM, CDR2 ANQGSEA. This CDR3 has 14 residues.

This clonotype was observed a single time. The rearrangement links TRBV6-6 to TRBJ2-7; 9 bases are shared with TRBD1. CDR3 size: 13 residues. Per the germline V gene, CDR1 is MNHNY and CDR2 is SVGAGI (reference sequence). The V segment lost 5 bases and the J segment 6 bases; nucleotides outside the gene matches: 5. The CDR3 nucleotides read TGTGCCAGCAGTCGGACAGGGGAAGGCGAGCAGTACTTC. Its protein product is CASSRTGEGEQYF.

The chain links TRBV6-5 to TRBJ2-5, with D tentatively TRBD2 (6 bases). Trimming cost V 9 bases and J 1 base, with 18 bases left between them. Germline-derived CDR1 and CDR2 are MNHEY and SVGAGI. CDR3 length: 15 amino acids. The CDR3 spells CASTLAAGRQETQYF. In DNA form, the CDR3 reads TGTGCCAGTACCTTAGCGGCGGGCCGCCAAGAGACCCAGTACTTC.